This T cell receptor beta chain was recovered during a study of blood T cell repertoires in COVID-19 (TCRdb year 2020). The study in broad terms: Collaborator samples came from the United States, Italy and Spain and covered acute and convalescent phases of COVID-19. The material from the prospective study consisted of cDNA or gDNA derived from T cells, B-cell-depleted T cells, or PBMCs. The dataset comprised deeply sampled blood TCRbeta repertoires from subjects exposed to, actively infected with, or recovered from COVID-19. The repertoires were released in a freely available public database meant as a resource for research on the immune response to SARS-CoV-2. Samples were obtained from the ongoing ImmuneRACE study (first 160 participants) and from approximately 1,200 subjects provided by 6 global collaborators. The sample metadata nearly always contained a de-identified subject ID, COVID-19 status, age in years and sex. Where HLA class I and class II types were available, the types were taken from metadata supplied by the sample provider, not from assay-based typing. What the work shows at the level of the full study, not this receptor alone: The amount of clinical and demographic metadata varied by source and participant and was provided uncurated.

Whole blood was collected in K2EDTA tubes by collaborating institutions according to the institutions' own protocols. Collaborator samples were shipped for TCRbeta analysis as frozen whole blood, isolated PBMCs, or DNA extracted from either sample type. This clone was seen only once. It lacks a known antigen. Nothing much larger sits one base from this clone, and base qualities are not available. V is reduced by 4 bases and J by 5 bases, leaving a spacing of 21 bases between them. The CDR3 contains 17 residues, cysteine and phenylalanine counted. Only the CDR3 DNA is retained, 51 bases long and in frame from the first base. The germline V gene (reference sequence) provides CDR1 SEHNR and CDR2 FQNEAQ. TCRbeta CDR3 regions were amplified from genomic DNA by means of the immunoSEQ Assay, a bias-controlled multiplex PCR. In the authors' own workflow: Nucleated cell counts per sample were estimated from amplification of reference gene primers within the assay. To quantify the absolute abundance of each unique TCRbeta CDR3 rearrangement, sequence reads were collapsed and filtered. For each sample, productive Simpson clonality was calculated as the square root of Simpson's diversity index across productive rearrangements. TCRdb stores this immuneACCESS table with in-frame sequences only. Part of the clones is absent; in the studies checked, under half of the shortfall reflects unresolved V genes, and no reason is known for the rest. That table gives V, J and clone size, and the DNA gave D and trimming. The sample table records 140,000 or so clones; roughly 87% of these occur just once. The top ten clonotypes cover roughly 1.9% of the sample.

Sample: peripheral blood. Recombination joined TRBV7-9 with TRBJ2-1; TRBD1 could be the D gene, as 5 bases match. The sequence was obtained from a man between 65 and 79 years old with acute or convalescent COVID-19. The CDR3 amino acid sequence is: CASSSAVSLDTNNEQFF. The sequenced DNA is TGTGCCAGCAGCTCGGCCGTGAGCCTGGACACCAACAATGAGCAGTTCTTC.